This TCR beta chain was recovered during a study of PD-1 blockade in classical Hodgkin lymphoma. Whole-study findings and limits: CD8+ TCR diversity did not rise significantly by C4D1, unlike CD4+.

This clone turned up a few times. The antigen remains unidentified. The CDR3 is 14 residues long. V lost 2 bases and J lost 1, with 10 bases in between. Per germline, CDR1 SGHRS and CDR2 YFSETQ. Method: immunoSEQ multiplex PCR; TCRdb's copy keeps in-frame clones and lacks some. Of roughly 96,000 clones in the sample, roughly 89% were seen once. All patients relapsed after autologous stem cell transplantation, and brentuximab vedotin exposure varied. The sequencing used peripheral blood mononuclear cells (PBMCs), collected before the second cycle of nivolumab. The origin of this receptor is a human donor with classical Hodgkin lymphoma. The rearrangement links TRBV5-1 to TRBJ2-7, with D tentatively TRBD1 or TRBD2 (5 bases each). CDR3 residues: CASSFVEGSYEQYF. CDR3 bases: TGCGCCAGCAGCTTCGTCGAGGGGTCCTACGAGCAGTACTTC. The complete variable domain, with remaining parts taken from reference TRBV5-1 and TRBJ2-7, reads KAGVTQTPRYLIKTRGQQVTLSCSPISGHRSVSWYQQTPGQGLQFLFEYFSETQRNKGNFPGRFSGRQFSNSRSEMNVSTLELGDSALYLCASSFVEGSYEQYFGPGTRLTVT.